The present T cell receptor beta chain was sequenced within a study of OX40 agonist ivuxolimab in advanced cancers. Study details: Partial responses were observed in three patients, of whom one had hepatocellular carcinoma and two had cutaneous melanoma. Study-wide results and limits: More expanded clones were found, on average, in CD8+ than in CD4+ T cells. In the 0.1 to 3.0 mg/kg range, CD4+ and CD8+ blood T cells had expanded clonally by week 6.

Individuals having autoimmune disease history or systemic immunosuppression were not enrolled. Of note for this clone: Its antigen is not known.

Produced via immunoSEQ multiplex PCR; TCRdb's table is partial and in-frame only. The data contain 75,000 to 95,000 clones, around 90% of them seen just once; the ten biggest clones take up roughly 0.5%. The clonotype comes from an adult with an advanced solid tumor such as melanoma, head and neck, liver or kidney cancer. The sample here was CD4+ or CD8+ T cells sorted from blood, taken in a trial of the OX40 agonist ivuxolimab.

The CDR3 nucleotides are TGCAGCGTTTCCCCCTTATCGGGAGAGGAGTACTTC. Translated: CSVSPLSGEEYF. V gene TRBV29-1 combines with J gene TRBJ2-7; D is perhaps TRBD2 (6 bases). The V gene lost 5 bases and the J gene lost 11 bases, with 19 bases spanning the gap. Germline CDR1 is SQVTM and CDR2 is ANQGSEA. The CDR3 length is 12 residues.